Following are 24 T cell receptor beta chains from one sample sequenced in a study of CD8 T cells in Susac syndrome. RNA amounts of roughly 0.5 to 1 ug underwent reverse transcription with random hexamers. TCRdb called the immunoSEQ multiplex PCR reads again in MiXCR, with one record for every CDR3 protein. The sample contains 110,000 or so distinct CDR3 sequences, 93% of which appear only once. The sample was CD4+ T cells from PBMCs. Receptor source: a human donor with multiple sclerosis.

There are a few counts of this clonotype. This chain uses TRBV19 with TRBJ1-2, with D maybe TRBD1 (5 bases). Trimming pared 4 bases from V and 3 bases from J, leaving 9 bases between. The CDR3 loop spans 13 amino acids. Germline CDR1 is LNHDA and CDR2 is SQIVND (reference sequence). The CDR3, as DNA: TGTGCCAGTAGTACAGACAGATACTATGGCTACACCTTC. This sequence encodes CASSTDRYYGYTF.

The chain carries TRBV5-6 and TRBJ2-1; D gene uncertain. Germline V lookup: CDR1 SGHDT, CDR2 YYEEEE. V lost 5 bases and J 9 bases, leaving 12 bases between the germline ends. The CDR3 has 12 amino acids. The CDR3 region is CASRPTPGEQFF. In DNA form, the CDR3 reads TGTGCCAGCAGACCTACACCGGGTGAGCAGTTCTTC.

The CDR3 reads CASSRAIAGNSPLHF. CDR3 DNA sequence: TGTGCCAGTAGTCGGGCCATTGCCGGTAATTCACCCCTCCACTTT. The chain couples TRBV19 to TRBJ1-6, with D unclear. The CDR3 runs to 15 residues. V was cut by 5 bases and J by 6 bases, with 14 bases left in between. CDR1 is LNHDA and CDR2 is SQIVND in the germline V gene (reference sequence). Full variable domain (outside the CDR3, taken from reference TRBV19 and TRBJ1-6): DGGITQSPKYLFRKEGQNVTLSCEQNLNHDAMYWYRQDPGQGLRLIYYSQIVNDFQKGDIAEGYSVSREKKESFPLTVTSAQKNPTAFYLCASSRAIAGNSPLHFGNGTRLTVT.

V and J are TRBV18 and TRBJ1-1; D not certain. CDR1 KGHSH and CDR2 LQKENI come from the germline V gene. The CDR3 covers 13 residues. V was trimmed by 8 bases and J by 0 bases, leaving 10 bases between them. CDR3 amino acids: CASQTELNTEAFF. The CDR3 DNA sequence: TGTGCCAGCCAGACCGAATTGAACACTGAAGCTTTCTTT.

The chain joins TRBV29-1 to TRBJ1-2; D not resolved. Germline V gene data show CDR1 as SQVTM and CDR2 as ANQGSEA. This CDR3 has 11 amino acids. Trimming pared 2 bases from V and 14 bases from J, leaving 15 bases between. The CDR3 nucleotides are TGCAGCGTTGAATTTAACATAGGGAGTACCTTC. As protein: CSVEFNIGSTF.

The CDR3 sequence: CASSLEKGLNYGYTF. CDR3 nucleotide sequence: TGTGCCAGCAGCTTAGAGAAGGGCCTCAACTATGGCTACACCTTC. This chain connects TRBV13 to TRBJ1-2; D ambiguous. CDR1 PRHDT and CDR2 FYEKMQ come from the germline V gene (reference sequence). This CDR3 is built from 15 residues. V dropped 1 base and J dropped 2 bases, with 11 bases sitting between them.

This rearrangement joins TRBV9 to TRBJ2-2; D gene uncertain. The V end was cut by 3 bases, the J end by 6 bases, with 6 bases between. The CDR3 is 12 amino acids. CDR1 SGDLS and CDR2 YYNGEE come from the germline V gene. The CDR3 is CASSEVSGELFF. CDR3 sequence (DNA): TGTGCCAGCAGCGAGGTCTCCGGGGAGCTGTTTTTT.

This sequence joins TRBV10-3 and TRBJ1-2; D remains unclear. The CDR3 sequence is 13 residues long. The V gene lost 5 bases and the J gene lost 4 bases, with 11 bases spanning the gap. Germline V gene data show CDR1 as ENHRY and CDR2 as SYGVKD. Here the CDR3 DNA reads TGTGCCATCAGTAATATACCTGGCTATGGCTACACCTTC. As protein: CAISNIPGYGYTF.

This clonotype showed up just once. The chain joins TRBV6-1 to TRBJ2-7; tentatively, D is TRBD1 (6 bases). The CDR3 is 14 residues long. The ends were cut back, 2 bases at V and 1 base at J, with 9 bases in the middle. From germline, CDR1 is MNHNS and CDR2 SASEGT. The DNA of the CDR3 is TGTGCCAGCAGTGAATTCGGACAGTCCTACGAGCAGTACTTC. Translation: CASSEFGQSYEQYF.

This chain uses TRBV7-8 with TRBJ2-7, with D perhaps TRBD1 or TRBD2 (5 bases each). V lost 6 bases and J 7 bases, leaving 16 bases between the germline ends. The CDR3 runs 13 residues. Germline V gene lookup returns CDR1 SGHVS and CDR2 FQNEAQ. DNA of the CDR3: TGTGCCAGCAGTCCGCTGGGGGTGGGGGAGCAGTACTTC. Its translation: CASSPLGVGEQYF.

The chain employs TRBV30 and TRBJ1-1; D call uncertain. The V end was cut by 4 bases, the J end by 8 bases, with 17 bases between. This CDR3 is 13 amino acids long. CDR1 is GTSNPN, CDR2 SVGIG, per germline (reference sequence). For the CDR3, the DNA is TGTGCCTGGAAGGGCAGCGGAAACATCGAAGCTTTCTTT. This translates into CAWKGSGNIEAFF.

The V gene is TRBV6-6, the J gene TRBJ2-1; the match to TRBD1 covers 9 bases. J gave up 5 bases and V 7 bases, and 9 bases lay outside the gene matches. The germline V gene has CDR1 MNHNY and CDR2 SVGAGI (reference sequence). This CDR3 is built from 15 residues. The CDR3, as DNA: TGTGCCAGCACCCGACCGGACAGGGGAAACAATGAGCAGTTCTTC. Translation: CASTRPDRGNNEQFF.

The gene calls are TRBV6-2 or TRBV6-3 and TRBJ1-2, with D perhaps TRBD1 (5 bases). Trimming shortened V by 4 bases and J by 8 bases, and 11 bases separated the two germline ends. Looked up from germline, CDR1 is MNHEY and CDR2 is SVGEGT. This CDR3 contains 12 residues. CDR3 sequence reads: CASSSDIRGYTF. In DNA, the CDR3 is TGTGCCAGCAGTTCGGACATCAGGGGCTACACCTTC.

This rearrangement joins TRBV29-1 to TRBJ2-7; a weak D match, TRBD1 (7 bases). Deletions cut 8 bases from V and 4 bases from J, with 21 bases between. The germline V gene encodes CDR1 SQVTM and CDR2 ANQGSEA. This CDR3 has 14 amino acids. Here the CDR3 DNA reads TGCAGCCTCCGGCGGGACAGCCACCCGTACGAGCAGTACTTC. It specifies CSLRRDSHPYEQYF.

This sequence joins TRBV7-6 and TRBJ2-5; D gene uncertain. V lost 2 bases and J 5 bases, leaving 9 bases between the germline ends. Germline V CDR1 and CDR2: SGHVS, FNYEAQ. The CDR3 is made up of 13 amino acids. The CDR3 bases are TGTGCCAGCAGCTTAATCTCTCGGGAGACCCAGTACTTC. It yields the protein CASSLISRETQYF.

This chain joins TRBV10-1 and TRBJ2-7; 9 nucleotides align to TRBD1. V lost 8 bases and J lost 2; bases outside the gene matches: 10. CDR1 is WNHNN and CDR2 is SYGVQD in the germline V gene (reference sequence). CDR3 length: 15 amino acids. The CDR3 here is CASGSSGTGTYEQYF. CDR3 coding DNA: TGCGCCAGCGGTTCTTCCGGGACAGGGACCTACGAGCAGTACTTC.

The chain links TRBV27 to TRBJ2-2; the D gene is possibly TRBD1 (6 bases). Germline V CDR1 and CDR2: MNHEY, SMNVEV (reference sequence). Trimming took 0 bases from V and 5 from J, leaving 13 bases between them. The CDR3 is made up of 16 amino acids. CDR3 coding DNA: TGTGCCAGCAGTTTATCAGGCAGGGGTTGGACCGGGGAGCTGTTTTTT. Its translation: CASSLSGRGWTGELFF.

This clonotype was seen only once. The chain recombines TRBV30 with TRBJ2-3; D call uncertain. The CDR3 has 12 amino acids. Germline CDR1 reads GTSNPN; CDR2 reads SVGIG (reference sequence). Between the trimmed V and J ends, which lost 3 bases and 4 bases, there was a span of 8 bases. This CDR3 is CAWRKAADTQYF. The CDR3 bases are TGTGCCTGGAGAAAGGCAGCAGATACGCAGTATTTT.

The chain employs TRBV14 and TRBJ1-2; 8 positions match TRBD1. Germline-derived CDR1 and CDR2 are SGHDN and FVKESK. This CDR3 region has 18 residues. Trimming removed 1 base from V and 6 bases from J; junction bases left unmatched: 16. The CDR3: CASSQANGGRGRVDGYTF. In nucleotides, the CDR3 is TGTGCCAGCAGCCAAGCAAATGGGGGCAGGGGGCGCGTGGATGGCTACACCTTC.

The CDR3: CASSTSHPGPSEAFF. CDR3 coding DNA: TGTGCCAGCAGCACATCTCACCCGGGGCCGAGTGAGGCTTTCTTT. The rearrangement joins TRBV6-2 or TRBV6-3 to TRBJ1-1; tentative D call: TRBD1 (5 bases). Germline values: CDR1 MNHEY, CDR2 SVGEGT. Between the trimmed V and J ends, which lost 6 bases and 11 bases, there was a span of 25 bases. The CDR3 has 15 amino acids.

V is TRBV5-6 and J is TRBJ1-1; D ambiguous. Deletions cut 1 base from V and 1 base from J, with 8 bases between. The CDR3 is made up of 14 amino acids. Germline V gives CDR1 SGHDT, CDR2 YYEEEE. CDR3 region: CASSLREGNTEAFF. The CDR3 bases are TGTGCCAGCAGCTTGCGCGAGGGGAACACTGAAGCTTTCTTT. The full variable domain, with the rest looked up from reference TRBV5-6 and TRBJ1-1, is DAGVTQSPTHLIKTRGQQVTLRCSPKSGHDTVSWYQQALGQGPQFIFQYYEEEERQRGNFPDRFSGHQFPNYSSELNVNALLLGDSALYLCASSLREGNTEAFFGQGTRLTVV.

The V call is TRBV27, the J call TRBJ1-1; tentative D call: TRBD1 (6 bases). The CDR3 runs 15 residues. V lost 5 bases and J 11 bases, leaving 24 bases between the germline ends. The germline V gene has CDR1 MNHEY and CDR2 SMNVEV (reference sequence). The CDR3 sequence is CASSPLGGSKTTAFF. DNA for the CDR3: TGTGCCAGCAGTCCTCTAGGGGGGTCCAAAACGACGGCTTTCTTT.

This rearrangement joins TRBV5-4 to TRBJ2-2, with D uncertain. Trimming pared 4 bases from V and 5 bases from J, leaving 15 bases between. Germline-derived CDR1 and CDR2 are SGHNT and YYREEE (reference sequence). This CDR3 is built from 15 residues. CDR3 coding DNA: TGTGCCAGCAGCCCTGCTGGCCACGCTACCGGGGAGCTGTTTTTT. Translation gives CASSPAGHATGELFF.

This rearrangement joins TRBV19 to TRBJ1-1; 12 nucleotides match TRBD1. Per the germline V gene, CDR1 is LNHDA and CDR2 is SQIVND (reference sequence). V was pared by 1 base and J by 6 bases, with 3 bases of the junction left unmatched. The length of the CDR3 is 15 residues. This CDR3 is CASSIVGQGASEAFF. CDR3 sequence (DNA): TGTGCCAGTAGTATAGTGGGACAGGGGGCCTCTGAAGCTTTCTTT. Full variable domain (rest looked up from reference TRBV19 and TRBJ1-1): DGGITQSPKYLFRKEGQNVTLSCEQNLNHDAMYWYRQDPGQGLRLIYYSQIVNDFQKGDIAEGYSVSREKKESFPLTVTSAQKNPTAFYLCASSIVGQGASEAFFGQGTRLTVV.